In this sample, the clone carrying this TCR beta chain turned up a few times. The antigen is not known. The germline V and J ends were trimmed by 5 bases and 5 bases, with 19 bases remaining between them. CDR1 and CDR2 (germline): SNHLY, FYNNEI. This CDR3 spans 16 amino acids. This entry comes from a study of blood T cells in healthy people across ages. Combining a sample-barcoded 5' primer with a J-beta primer mix, a second PCR ran for about 7 to 11 cycles. TCRdb re-called the 5' RACE reads through MiXCR, storing one row per CDR3 protein. The data show around 500,000 distinct CDR3 sequences, around 50% seen once. The study's findings and limits: Per million T cells, the diversity of TCR beta decreased roughly linearly as age advanced.

Specimen: blood. This clonotype was sampled from a man aged 80 or over in good health. The chain couples TRBV2 to TRBJ2-1, with D perhaps assigned TRBD1 or TRBD2 (6 bases each). DNA for the CDR3: TGTGCCAGCAGTTCTTTGCGGGGACATTATAACAATGAGCAGTTCTTC. It codes for CASSSLRGHYNNEQFF.